The 20 T cell receptor beta chains below come from one sample, sequenced in a study of T cells in Graves' hyperthyroidism and ophthalmopathy. Using RNA transcripts as the source, TCR beta CDR3 regions were amplified. The HTBI set primed first-round TCR CDR3 RT-PCR. In TCRdb, the multiplex PCR reads were re-called with MiXCR into one record per CDR3 protein. The data hold 350,000 to 400,000 distinct CDR3 sequences, with 15% observed a single time. Sequencing used blood. These receptors originate from a woman under 40 with Graves' hyperthyroidism.

This clonotype was detected a few times. The CDR3 sequence: CASTPYPSGSRGETQYF. The CDR3 DNA reads as TGTGCCAGCACCCCATATCCTAGCGGGAGTAGGGGGGAGACCCAGTACTTC. The genes are TRBV6-1 and TRBJ2-5, with TRBD2 identical over 10 bases. CDR3 length: 17 residues. From germline, CDR1 is MNHNS and CDR2 SASEGT. Germline trimming cut 7 bases from V and 5 bases from J; bases unmatched to any gene: 16.

This clonotype turned up a few times. The V gene is TRBV25-1, the J gene TRBJ2-5; a possible D gene is TRBD1 (5 bases). Germline lookup yields CDR1 MGHDK and CDR2 SYGVNS. V gave up 4 bases and J gave up 2 bases, with 11 bases separating them. This CDR3 spans 14 amino acids. In nucleotides, the CDR3 is TGTGCCAGCAGTGGATCGACAGCGCAAGAGACCCAGTACTTC. Its translation: CASSGSTAQETQYF. The whole variable domain, filled in from reference TRBV25-1 and TRBJ2-5, reads EADIYQTPRYLVIGTGKKITLECSQTMGHDKMYWYQQDPGMELHLIHYSYGVNSTEKGDLSSESTVSRIRTEHFPLTLESARPSHTSQYLCASSGSTAQETQYFGPGTRLLVL.

This clonotype has ten or more counts. V gene TRBV28 combines with J gene TRBJ1-2, with D possibly being TRBD1 (6 bases). This CDR3 region has 11 residues. Deletions cut 10 bases from V and 8 bases from J, with 14 bases between. In germline, CDR1 is MDHEN, CDR2 SYDVKM. The CDR3 here is CAIEQGGGYTF. CDR3 sequence (DNA): TGTGCCATCGAACAGGGAGGCGGCTACACCTTC.

This clonotype turned up a few times. The CDR3 sequence: CSAGGQAEKLFF. As DNA, the CDR3 is TGCAGTGCTGGGGGACAGGCTGAAAAACTGTTTTTT. The gene calls are TRBV20-1 and TRBJ1-4, with 8 bases aligning to TRBD1. CDR3 length equals 12 residues. Germline-derived CDR1 and CDR2 are DFQATT and SNEGSKA (reference sequence). J lost 7 bases, V lost 5 bases, and 3 bases had no gene match.

J is TRBJ2-7 and V is TRBV3-1; 8 nucleotides line up with TRBD1. V shed 3 bases, J shed 4 bases, and the junction held 5 bases outside the gene matches. Germline values: CDR1 LGHDT, CDR2 YNNKEL (reference sequence). This CDR3 has 14 amino acids. The CDR3 bases are TGTGCCAGCAGCCAGAGGACAGGGTGGTACGAGCAGTACTTC. It yields the protein CASSQRTGWYEQYF.

V and J are TRBV11-1 and TRBJ2-2; 7 bases map to TRBD2. In germline, CDR1 is SGHAT, CDR2 FQDESV (reference sequence). Trimming took 4 bases from V and 4 from J; bases not matched to a gene: 9. The CDR3 covers 16 residues. CDR3 in DNA: TGTGCCAGCAGCTGGGGGGGTGATACGGGCACCGGGGAGCTGTTTTTT. Protein product: CASSWGGDTGTGELFF.

The J gene is TRBJ2-3, the V gene TRBV6-1, with no clear D. The CDR3 is made up of 14 amino acids. Germline-derived CDR1 and CDR2 are MNHNS and SASEGT. Trimming shortened V by 6 bases and J by 1 base, and 11 bases separated the two germline ends. This CDR3 reads CASRPPDGTDTQYF. CDR3 coding DNA: TGTGCCAGCAGACCTCCGGACGGCACAGATACGCAGTATTTT.

This clonotype was counted many times. The chain links TRBV7-9 to TRBJ1-4; weak D call: TRBD1 (6 bases). The CDR3 runs 17 residues. Germline-derived CDR1 and CDR2 are SEHNR and FQNEAQ (reference sequence). V was clipped by 1 base and J by 0 bases, with 12 bases between them. CDR3 DNA sequence: TGTGCCAGCAGCTTAGGACAGGCCTCAGCAACTAATGAAAAACTGTTTTTT. This gives the protein CASSLGQASATNEKLFF.

This clonotype was seen more than once but under ten times. The CDR3 DNA reads as TGTGCCATCAGTGAGGTAGCGGGAGAGTTACGGGAGACCCAGTACTTC. Translation gives CAISEVAGELRETQYF. This chain joins TRBV10-3 and TRBJ2-5, with 9 positions matching TRBD2. Germline V lookup: CDR1 ENHRY, CDR2 SYGVKD. The CDR3 covers 16 residues. V was clipped by 2 bases and J by 5 bases; unmatched bases: 9.

This clonotype was observed at least ten times. The chain joins TRBV27 to TRBJ2-3; D is possibly TRBD2 (5 bases). Germline V gives CDR1 MNHEY, CDR2 SMNVEV (reference sequence). V lost 6 bases and J 7 bases, leaving 17 bases between the germline ends. The CDR3 sequence is 14 residues long. The chain's CDR3 is CASSFAASRHTQYF. CDR3 nucleotide sequence: TGTGCCAGCAGCTTCGCGGCTAGCCGACATACGCAGTATTTT.

The rearrangement links TRBV13 to TRBJ2-7; TRBD2 agrees at 7 bases. CDR3 length: 17 amino acids. Germline CDR1 PRHDT, CDR2 FYEKMQ (reference sequence). The J segment lost 2 bases and the V segment lost 5 bases, leaving 15 bases of the junction unmatched. CDR3 loop: CASSAPVRASGAYEQYF. As DNA, the CDR3 is TGTGCCAGCAGCGCTCCAGTGCGGGCTAGCGGTGCCTACGAGCAGTACTTC. The full variable domain, rest sourced from reference TRBV13 and TRBJ2-7, is AAGVIQSPRHLIKEKRETATLKCYPIPRHDTVYWYQQGPGQDPQFLISFYEKMQSDKGSIPDRFSAQQFSDYHSELNMSSLELGDSALYFCASSAPVRASGAYEQYFGPGTRLTVT.

This clonotype was observed a few times. The rearrangement uses TRBV10-3 and TRBJ2-3; 10 nucleotides line up with TRBD1. Unmatched junction bases numbered 7, after V lost 0 bases and J lost 1 base. The CDR3 extends over 18 amino acids. Germline V lookup: CDR1 ENHRY, CDR2 SYGVKD. The CDR3 coding sequence is TGTGCCATCAGTGAGTCGGGGACAGGGGCGTTGGGCACAGATACGCAGTATTTT. Translation: CAISESGTGALGTDTQYF.

This clonotype was picked up many times. The V and J genes are TRBV20-1 and TRBJ1-2; no reliable D call. The V end was cut by 2 bases, the J end by 3 bases, with 10 bases between. The germline V gene has CDR1 DFQATT and CDR2 SNEGSKA (reference sequence). This CDR3 is 13 amino acids long. Here the CDR3 reads CSARNGLDYGYTF. As DNA, the CDR3 is TGCAGTGCTAGAAACGGGCTCGACTATGGCTACACCTTC.

The chain employs TRBV19 and TRBJ2-7; D may be TRBD2 (5 bases). The CDR3 extends over 13 amino acids. Germline assignment: CDR1 LNHDA and CDR2 SQIVND (reference sequence). V lost 0 bases, J lost 5 bases, and 8 bases lay in between. The CDR3 spells CASSIDGLNEQYF. The CDR3 nucleotides are TGTGCCAGTAGTATAGACGGACTCAACGAGCAGTACTTC.

The V gene is TRBV19, the J gene TRBJ2-5; TRBD2 aligns across 11 bases. CDR3 length equals 16 residues. Trimming at V came to 1 base and at J to 3 bases, leaving 4 bases not matched to a gene. Germline V lookup: CDR1 LNHDA, CDR2 SQIVND (reference sequence). In nucleotides, the CDR3 is TGTGCCAGTAGTATAGGCACGGGACTAGCGGAAGAGACCCAGTACTTC. Residues: CASSIGTGLAEETQYF.

This clonotype was seen at least ten times. The chain is built from TRBV5-1 and TRBJ2-1, with 8 bases aligning to TRBD2. The CDR3 is made up of 18 amino acids. CDR1 and CDR2 from the germline V gene are SGHRS and YFSETQ. V was clipped by 0 bases and J by 9 bases; unmatched bases: 17. DNA for the CDR3: TGCGCCAGCAGCTTGGTCGGCGGGAGGCCCTCCTTACAAGGTGAGCAGTTCTTC. Protein sequence: CASSLVGGRPSLQGEQFF.

This clonotype was seen ten or more times. The chain links TRBV29-1 to TRBJ2-5; D might be TRBD1 (5 bases). CDR1 and CDR2 (germline): SQVTM, ANQGSEA. The germline V and J ends were trimmed by 3 bases and 5 bases, with 10 bases remaining between them. This CDR3 region has 12 residues. The CDR3 DNA is TGCAGCGTTGACGTGGGGCGGGAGACCCAGTACTTC. Amino acid sequence: CSVDVGRETQYF.

The table lists this clonotype with many counts. The chain couples TRBV28 to TRBJ2-3; a possible D gene is TRBD2 (5 bases). V was clipped by 2 bases and J by 5 bases, with 20 bases between them. From germline, CDR1 is MDHEN and CDR2 SYDVKM. The CDR3 covers 17 residues. The CDR3 spells CASSLRVPARGRDTQYF. The CDR3 nucleotides read TGTGCCAGCAGTTTAAGGGTCCCGGCGCGAGGGCGAGATACGCAGTATTTT.

Points on this clonotype: It is unclear where the CDR3 begins or ends on the DNA, so no DNA is shown, and the CDR3 is as TCRdb lists it. The rearrangement links TRBV2 to TRBJ2-2; TRBD1, as called in the table, went unchecked against the DNA. Per the germline V gene, CDR1 is SNHLY and CDR2 is FYNNEI. 20 amino acids form the CDR3, both terminal residues included. The CDR3 protein is CASTAGAYEQYFGPAGELFF.

Details on this clonotype: This may arise from a read error, as a much more abundant clone is one base away. CDR3 region: CASSQDSSGPGGTQYF. In DNA, the CDR3 is TGTGCCAGCAGCCAAGACAGTAGCGGACCGGGCGGGACCCAGTACTTC. This chain links TRBV3-1 with TRBJ2-5; TRBD2 might be the D (6 bases). CDR1 is LGHDT, CDR2 YNNKEL, per germline (reference sequence). V lost 0 bases to trimming and J lost 7 bases, with 18 bases between them. This CDR3 comprises 16 residues.